These 7 T cell receptor beta chains were sequenced from one sample in a study of cytomegalovirus exposure and HLA in healthy donors. Primers included in the PCR were 60 Vbeta and 13 Jbeta primers. Measured with immunoSEQ multiplex PCR; TCRdb has only the in-frame clones, and not every one. The table lists 100,000 or so clones, roughly four fifths of them singletons, with approximately 14% in the top ten. Sequencing input: PBMCs. The receptor source for this set is a male donor in good health and CMV-seropositive.

V is TRBV5-4 and J is TRBJ1-2, with D possibly TRBD1 on 5 matching bases. With 4 bases removed from V and 4 bases from J, the gap between germline ends came to 8 bases. The germline gives CDR1 SGHNT, CDR2 YYREEE (reference sequence). The CDR3 runs 12 residues. The chain's CDR3 is CASSQDSYGYTF. CDR3 DNA: TGTGCCAGCAGCCAAGACAGCTATGGCTACACCTTC.

CDR3 nucleotide sequence: TGTGCCAGCAGCCCCCAACCCACAGGGGTTTACACTGAAGCTTTCTTT. Translating gives CASSPQPTGVYTEAFF. J is TRBJ1-1 and V is TRBV7-3; 7 bases align to TRBD1. The CDR3 has 16 residues. The germline CDR1 and CDR2 sequences are SGHTA and FQGTGA. The J segment lost 3 bases and the V segment lost 5 bases, leaving 12 bases of the junction unmatched.

J is TRBJ2-2 and V is TRBV4-3, with 14 bases aligning to TRBD2. Trimming cost V 4 bases and J 6 bases; bases outside gene matches: 10. Germline V gene lookup returns CDR1 LGHNA and CDR2 YSLEER. The CDR3 contains 18 residues. The CDR3 region is CASSPMTSGGAGAGELFF. The DNA of the CDR3 is TGCGCCAGCAGCCCAATGACTAGCGGGGGGGCCGGGGCCGGGGAGCTGTTTTTT.

The chain links TRBV11-3 to TRBJ2-7, with D possibly TRBD2 on 5 matching bases. The CDR3 has 16 residues. The V end lost 4 bases, the J end lost 5 bases, and 21 bases lay between the germline ends. The V gene's germline CDR1 is SGHNT and CDR2 YENEEA. The CDR3 region is CASSSPGKGAMNEQYF. CDR3 nucleotide sequence: TGTGCCAGCAGCTCCCCGGGGAAGGGAGCGATGAACGAGCAGTACTTC.

The V and J genes are TRBV9 and TRBJ2-1; 8 bases match TRBD1. J gave up 0 bases and V 0 bases, and 5 bases lay outside the gene matches. Looked up from germline, CDR1 is SGDLS and CDR2 is YYNGEE. The CDR3 is made up of 17 amino acids. CDR3 in DNA: TGTGCCAGCAGCGTAGCCTCAGGGGGCCTCTCCTACAATGAGCAGTTCTTC. Translating gives CASSVASGGLSYNEQFF. The variable domain in full, with the rest retrieved from reference TRBV9 and TRBJ2-1, is DSGVTQTPKHLITATGQRVTLRCSPRSGDLSVYWYQQSLDQGLQFLIQYYNGEERAKGNILERFSAQQFPDLHSELNLSSLELGDSALYFCASSVASGGLSYNEQFFGPGTRLTVL.

The chain is built from TRBV7-9 and TRBJ1-1; TRBD1 matches 8 bases. Germline CDR1 is SEHNR and CDR2 is FQNEAQ (reference sequence). CDR3 size: 14 residues. J lost 1 base, V lost 2 bases, and 0 bases had no gene match. CDR3 DNA: TGTGCCAGCAGCTTAACAGGGGGGAACACTGAAGCTTTCTTT. It codes for CASSLTGGNTEAFF.

This rearrangement joins TRBV19 to TRBJ1-6, with D uncertain. CDR1 is LNHDA and CDR2 is SQIVND in the germline V gene (reference sequence). The CDR3 totals 15 residues. V was pared by 5 bases and J by 2 bases, with 10 bases between. The CDR3 coding sequence is TGTGCCAGTAGTCCCCCCGGGGCCTATAATTCACCCCTCCACTTT. Protein product: CASSPPGAYNSPLHF.